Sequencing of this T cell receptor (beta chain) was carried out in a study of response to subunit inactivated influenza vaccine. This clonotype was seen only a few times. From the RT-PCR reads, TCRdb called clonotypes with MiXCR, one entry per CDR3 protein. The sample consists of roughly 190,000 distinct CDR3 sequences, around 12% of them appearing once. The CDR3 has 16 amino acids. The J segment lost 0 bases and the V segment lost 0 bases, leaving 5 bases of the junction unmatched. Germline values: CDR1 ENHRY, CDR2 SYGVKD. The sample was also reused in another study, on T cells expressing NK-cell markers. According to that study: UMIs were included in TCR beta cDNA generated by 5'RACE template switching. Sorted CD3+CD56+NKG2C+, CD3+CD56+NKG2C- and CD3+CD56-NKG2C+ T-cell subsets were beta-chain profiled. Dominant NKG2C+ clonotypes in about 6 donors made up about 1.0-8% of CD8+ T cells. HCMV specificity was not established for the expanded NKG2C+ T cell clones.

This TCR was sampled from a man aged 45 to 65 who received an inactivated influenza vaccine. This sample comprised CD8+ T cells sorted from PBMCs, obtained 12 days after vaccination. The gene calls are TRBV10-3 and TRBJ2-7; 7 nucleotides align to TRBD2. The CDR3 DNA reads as TGTGCCATCAGTGAGTCTGGTAGCGGGTACTCCTACGAGCAGTACTTC. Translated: CAISESGSGYSYEQYF.